This T cell receptor (beta chain) was obtained from a study of shared clonotypes between healthy human individuals. Study as a whole: The study used three CD4 naive, three CD4 memory, two CD8 naive and one CD8 memory plate per donor. Overall study findings and caveats: Larger richness was generally estimated for naive than memory subsets.

Looked up from germline, CDR1 is SGHRS and CDR2 is YFSETQ. The ends were cut back, 2 bases at V and 2 bases at J, with 15 bases in the middle. The CDR3 sequence is 16 residues long. This table comes from immunoSEQ multiplex PCR, and its TCRdb copy is limited to in-frame clones, with some not included. The data hold around 2.1 million clones, with approximately 94% observed a single time. Notes on this clone: Its antigen is unidentified.

Naive CD8 isolation took CD45RO-negative cells positively selected for CCR7 and excluded terminally differentiated effector memory CD45RA+ cells. All of the donors resided in Nashville, Tennessee, and each was a Caucasian adult. The chain couples TRBV5-1 to TRBJ2-3; D unclear. Sequenced: naive CD8+ T cells from PBMCs. This clonotype was sampled from a man between 18 and 29 years old in good health. Some clones in this sample may be carry-over from other donors' samples. CDR3 sequence (DNA): TGCGCCAGCAGCTTACGCGGCCAGTCTATCACAGATACGCAGTATTTT. Its translation is CASSLRGQSITDTQYF. The variable domain in full, completed from reference TRBV5-1 and TRBJ2-3, reads KAGVTQTPRYLIKTRGQQVTLSCSPISGHRSVSWYQQTPGQGLQFLFEYFSETQRNKGNFPGRFSGRQFSNSRSEMNVSTLELGDSALYLCASSLRGQSITDTQYFGPGTRLTVL.